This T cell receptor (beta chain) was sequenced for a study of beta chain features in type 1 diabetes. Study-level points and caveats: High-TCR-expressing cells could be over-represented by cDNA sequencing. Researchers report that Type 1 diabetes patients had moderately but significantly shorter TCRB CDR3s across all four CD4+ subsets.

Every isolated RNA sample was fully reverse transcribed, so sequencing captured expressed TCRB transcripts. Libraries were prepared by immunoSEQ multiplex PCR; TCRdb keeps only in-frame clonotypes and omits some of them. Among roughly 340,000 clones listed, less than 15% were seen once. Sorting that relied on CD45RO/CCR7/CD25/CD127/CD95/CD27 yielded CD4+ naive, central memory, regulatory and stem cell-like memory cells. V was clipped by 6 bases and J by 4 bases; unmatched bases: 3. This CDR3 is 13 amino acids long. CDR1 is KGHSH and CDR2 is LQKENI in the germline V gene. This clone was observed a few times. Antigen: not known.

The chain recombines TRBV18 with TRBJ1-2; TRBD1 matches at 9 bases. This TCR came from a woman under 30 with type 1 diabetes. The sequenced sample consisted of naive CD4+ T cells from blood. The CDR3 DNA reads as TGTGCCAGCTCGCTACAGGGGGCCTATGGCTACACCTTC. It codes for CASSLQGAYGYTF.